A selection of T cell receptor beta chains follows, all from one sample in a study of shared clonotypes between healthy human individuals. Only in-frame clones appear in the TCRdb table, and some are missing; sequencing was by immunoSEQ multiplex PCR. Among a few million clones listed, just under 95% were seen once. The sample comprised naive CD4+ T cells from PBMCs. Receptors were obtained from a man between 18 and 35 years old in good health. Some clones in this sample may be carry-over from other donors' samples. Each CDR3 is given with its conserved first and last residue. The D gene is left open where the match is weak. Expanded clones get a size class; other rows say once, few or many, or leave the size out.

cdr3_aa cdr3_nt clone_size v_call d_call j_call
CASSYRQGTEAFF TGTGCCAGCAGTTACAGACAGGGCACTGAAGCTTTCTTT once TRBV6-6 TRBD1 TRBJ1-1
CASSEQGAGVGELFF TGCGCCAGCAGCGAACAGGGGGCCGGGGTCGGGGAGCTGTTTTTT - TRBV5-1 TRBD1 TRBJ2-2
CASSLAGGQNTGELFF TGCGCCAGCAGCTTGGCGGGGGGACAGAACACCGGGGAGCTGTTTTTT - TRBV5-1 - TRBJ2-2
CASRRQGGRDEQYF TGTGCCAGCAGAAGACAGGGGGGTAGGGACGAGCAGTACTTC - TRBV28 TRBD1 TRBJ2-7
CASSPGVPVGYEQYF TGCGCCAGCAGCCCCGGGGTCCCGGTTGGCTACGAGCAGTACTTC - TRBV5-1 - TRBJ2-7
CASSLGGTDLMGAFF TGCGCCAGCAGCTTGGGCGGGACAGACTTAATGGGAGCTTTCTTT - TRBV5-1 TRBD1 TRBJ1-1
CASSPLSGVYNEQFF TGTGCCAGCTCACCACTCAGCGGAGTGTACAATGAGCAGTTCTTC - TRBV18 - TRBJ2-1
CASSLGGRTDTQYF TGTGCCAGCAGCCTGGGGGGTAGGACAGATACGCAGTATTTT once TRBV7-3 - TRBJ2-3
CASSDRDSSNQPQHF TGTGCCAGCAGTGACCGGGACAGTAGCAATCAGCCCCAGCATTTT - TRBV7-9 TRBD1 TRBJ1-5
CAWRMGNNYGYTF TGTGCCTGGAGAATGGGTAACAACTATGGCTACACCTTC - TRBV30 - TRBJ1-2
CASSFRRAAYNEQFF TGTGCCAGCAGCTTCAGGAGAGCCGCCTACAATGAGCAGTTCTTC - TRBV7-3 - TRBJ2-1
CASSPTSGVQDTQYF TGTGCCAGCAGCCCGACTAGCGGGGTGCAGGATACGCAGTATTTT - TRBV7-9 TRBD2 TRBJ2-3
CASSGQLNTEAFF TGTGCCAGCAGTGGCCAGCTGAACACTGAAGCTTTCTTT few TRBV2 - TRBJ1-1
CASSESRGPSTDTQYF TGTGCCAGCAGTGAATCGAGGGGCCCTAGCACAGATACGCAGTATTTT once TRBV25-1 - TRBJ2-3
CSVVGSGPQAYEQYF TGCAGCGTTGTAGGTTCGGGTCCACAGGCCTACGAGCAGTACTTC - TRBV29-1 - TRBJ2-7
CASTLITNTEAFF TGTGCCAGCACATTAATCACAAACACTGAAGCTTTCTTT - TRBV28 - TRBJ1-1
CASNEDTQYF TGTGCCAGCAACGAAGATACGCAGTATTTT - TRBV6-1 - TRBJ2-3
CASSQSRRGYTF TGCGCCAGCAGTCAATCCCGACGGGGCTACACCTTC - TRBV23-1 - TRBJ1-2
CASSFSSGSYNEQFF TGTGCCAGCAGCTTTTCTAGCGGGTCTTACAATGAGCAGTTCTTC - TRBV7-2 TRBD2 TRBJ2-1
CAWSLQGYGYTF TGTGCCTGGAGTTTACAGGGCTATGGCTACACCTTC - TRBV30 - TRBJ1-2
CATSRDRDHGGSTDTQYF TGTGCCACCAGCAGAGACCGGGATCACGGAGGTTCCACAGATACGCAGTATTTT - TRBV15 - TRBJ2-3
CASSSSLTEAFF TGTGCCAGCAGTTCCTCGTTGACTGAAGCTTTCTTT few TRBV28 - TRBJ1-1
CASGQGRGWTEAFF TGTGCTAGTGGTCAAGGCAGGGGATGGACTGAAGCTTTCTTT - TRBV12-5 - TRBJ1-1
CAWSVGGRQPQHF TGTGCCTGGAGTGTAGGGGGGCGACAGCCCCAGCATTTT - TRBV30 - TRBJ1-5